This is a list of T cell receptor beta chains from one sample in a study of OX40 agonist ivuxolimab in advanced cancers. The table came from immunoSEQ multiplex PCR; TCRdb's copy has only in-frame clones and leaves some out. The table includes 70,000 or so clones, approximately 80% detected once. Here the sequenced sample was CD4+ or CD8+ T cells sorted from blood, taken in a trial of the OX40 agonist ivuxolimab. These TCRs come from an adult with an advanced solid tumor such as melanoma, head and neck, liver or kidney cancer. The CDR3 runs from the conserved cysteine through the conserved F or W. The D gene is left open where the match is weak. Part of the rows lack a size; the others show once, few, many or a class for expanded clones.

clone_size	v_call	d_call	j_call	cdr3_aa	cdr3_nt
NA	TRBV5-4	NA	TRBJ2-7	CASSDGNSYEQYF	TGTGCCAGCAGCGACGGGAACTCCTACGAGCAGTACTTC
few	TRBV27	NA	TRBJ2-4	CASRTGQNIQYF	TGTGCCAGCAGAACCGGGCAGAACATTCAGTACTTC
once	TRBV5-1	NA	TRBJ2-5	CASSNEFGTQYF	TGCGCCAGCAGTAACGAATTCGGGACCCAGTACTTC
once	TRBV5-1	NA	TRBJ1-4	CASSRRGGEKLFF	TGCGCCAGCAGCCGGAGGGGGGGTGAAAAACTGTTTTTT
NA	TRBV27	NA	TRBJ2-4	CASTKAGLAKNIQYF	TGTGCCAGCACCAAAGCGGGTTTAGCCAAAAACATTCAGTACTTC
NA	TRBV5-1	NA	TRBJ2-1	CASSLKGPTNEQFF	TGCGCCAGCAGCCTGAAGGGGCCTACAAATGAGCAGTTCTTC
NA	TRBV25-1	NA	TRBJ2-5	CASSEWPSRETQYF	TGTGCCAGCAGTGAATGGCCCAGTCGAGAGACCCAGTACTTC
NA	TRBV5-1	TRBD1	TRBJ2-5	CASSLAPGQGQETQYF	TGCGCCAGCAGCTTGGCCCCCGGACAGGGGCAAGAGACCCAGTACTTC
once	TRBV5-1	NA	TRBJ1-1	CASSLGQVNTEAFF	TGCGCCAGCAGCTTGGGGCAGGTGAACACTGAAGCTTTCTTT
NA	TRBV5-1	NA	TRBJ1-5	CASSLGNREQPQHF	TGCGCCAGCAGCTTGGGGAACAGGGAACAGCCCCAGCATTTT
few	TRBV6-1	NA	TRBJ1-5	CASSEAVGDYQPQHF	TGTGCCAGCAGTGAAGCGGTGGGGGATTATCAGCCCCAGCATTTT
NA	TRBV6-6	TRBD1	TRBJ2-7	CASKGGTGVSYEQYF	TGTGCCAGCAAAGGGGGGACAGGGGTATCCTACGAGCAGTACTTC
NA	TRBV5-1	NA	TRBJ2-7	CASSLGTQSYEQYF	TGCGCCAGCAGCTTGGGGACTCAGTCCTACGAGCAGTACTTC
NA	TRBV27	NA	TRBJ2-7	CASSSRNRDVEQYF	TGTGCCAGCAGTTCTAGGAATCGGGACGTCGAGCAGTACTTC
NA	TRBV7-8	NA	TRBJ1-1	CASSLVLGILNTEAFF	TGTGCCAGCAGCTTAGTCCTCGGGATTCTGAACACTGAAGCTTTCTTT
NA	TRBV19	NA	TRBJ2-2	CASSIDKRSLSAGELFF	TGTGCCAGTAGTATAGATAAAAGGAGTTTGAGCGCCGGGGAGCTGTTTTTT
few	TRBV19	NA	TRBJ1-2	CASSIGRYGYTF	TGTGCCAGTAGTATAGGACGCTATGGCTACACCTTC
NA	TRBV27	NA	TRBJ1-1	CASRESQAGSEAFF	TGTGCCAGCAGGGAATCACAGGCCGGGAGTGAAGCTTTCTTT
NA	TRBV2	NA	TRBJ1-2	CASSEGAARGYTF	TGTGCCAGCAGTGAAGGGGCGGCAAGAGGCTACACCTTC
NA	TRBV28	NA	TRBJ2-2	CATRTTGELFF	TGTGCCACCAGGACAACCGGGGAGCTGTTTTTT
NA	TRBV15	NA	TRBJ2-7	CATSRDGVGAQYF	TGTGCCACCAGCAGGGATGGGGTGGGGGCCCAGTACTTC
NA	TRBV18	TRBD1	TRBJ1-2	CASSPNSGQFYGYTF	TGTGCCAGCTCACCGAATTCGGGACAGTTCTATGGCTACACCTTC
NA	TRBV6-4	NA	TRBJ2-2	CASSDLTVAGTGELFF	TGTGCCAGCAGTGATCTCACGGTGGCAGGCACCGGGGAGCTGTTTTTT
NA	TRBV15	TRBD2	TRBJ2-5	CATSERLAGTQYF	TGTGCCACCAGCGAGCGACTAGCAGGGACCCAGTACTTC
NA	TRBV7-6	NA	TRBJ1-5	CASSLGTLGGNQPQHF	TGTGCCAGCAGCTTGGGGACACTGGGTGGCAATCAGCCCCAGCATTTT
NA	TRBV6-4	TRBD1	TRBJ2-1	CASSEGTGGGNEQFF	TGTGCCAGCAGTGAGGGTACAGGGGGTGGTAATGAGCAGTTCTTC
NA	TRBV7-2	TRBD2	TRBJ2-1	CASSFSASGGSYNEQFF	TGTGCCAGCAGCTTCAGTGCTAGCGGGGGCTCCTACAATGAGCAGTTCTTC
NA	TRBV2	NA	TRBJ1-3	CASSMSRTASSGNTIYF	TGTGCCAGCAGTATGAGTCGGACCGCCAGCTCTGGAAACACCATATATTTT
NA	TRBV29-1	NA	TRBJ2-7	CSGGGHGSYEQYF	TGCAGTGGCGGAGGACACGGCTCCTACGAGCAGTACTTC
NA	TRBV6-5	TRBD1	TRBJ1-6	CASRRQDRGDSPLHF	TGTGCCAGCAGGAGACAGGACAGGGGCGATTCACCCCTCCACTTT
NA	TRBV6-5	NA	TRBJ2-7	CASTGRDLTHYEQYF	TGTGCCAGCACCGGACGGGACCTCACTCACTACGAGCAGTACTTC
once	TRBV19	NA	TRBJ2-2	CASSIKGRDTGELFF	TGTGCCAGTAGTATTAAGGGCAGGGACACCGGGGAGCTGTTTTTT
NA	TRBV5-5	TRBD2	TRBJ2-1	CASSPLAGGSNEQFF	TGTGCCAGCAGCCCGCTAGCGGGGGGTTCCAATGAGCAGTTCTTC
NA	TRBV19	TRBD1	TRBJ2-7	CASSSNRGPSYEQYF	TGTGCCAGTAGCTCAAACAGGGGGCCCTCCTACGAGCAGTACTTC
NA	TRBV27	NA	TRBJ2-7	CASSLMGGPPYEQYF	TGTGCCAGCAGTTTAATGGGGGGCCCCCCCTACGAGCAGTACTTC
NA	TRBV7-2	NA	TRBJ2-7	CASSGRRTGGSYEQYF	TGTGCCAGCAGCGGTCGTCGAACAGGAGGTTCCTACGAGCAGTACTTC
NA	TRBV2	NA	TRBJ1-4	CATFTGRPTNEKLFF	TGTGCCACCTTTACGGGACGGCCAACTAATGAAAAACTGTTTTTT
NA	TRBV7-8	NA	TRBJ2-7	CASKVAGASGEQYF	TGTGCCAGCAAAGTTGCGGGGGCCTCGGGCGAGCAGTACTTC
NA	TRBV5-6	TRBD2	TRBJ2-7	CASSLGGLAGKEYF	TGTGCCAGCAGCTTGGGGGGACTAGCGGGGAAGGAGTACTTC
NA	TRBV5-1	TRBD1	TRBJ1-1	CASSLGDRGPGTEAFF	TGCGCCAGCAGCTTGGGGGACAGGGGACCCGGCACTGAAGCTTTCTTT